The rows below give T cell receptor beta chains drawn from one sample of a study of PD-1 blockade in classical Hodgkin lymphoma. Only in-frame clones appear in the TCRdb table, and some are missing; sequencing was by immunoSEQ multiplex PCR. The sample includes tens of thousands of clones, about three quarters of them seen just once. The specimen was peripheral blood mononuclear cells (PBMCs), collected before the fourth cycle of nivolumab. The receptors stem from a human donor with classical Hodgkin lymphoma. CDR3s include the opening cysteine and the closing phenylalanine or tryptophan. Size is stated for part of the rows, as once, few or many counts, or as a class when the clone is expanded.

cdr3_length clone_size j_call v_call cdr3_aa
16 . TRBJ2-5 TRBV6-4 CASSDVDPQYQETQYF
17 . TRBJ1-1 TRBV2 CASSGLEGKTMNTEAFF
14 . TRBJ1-1 TRBV15 CATSRDGENTEAFF
17 few TRBJ2-1 TRBV5-4 CASSGGLNRSSYNEQFF
16 few TRBJ2-1 TRBV9 CASSVVGLAGGGEQFF
15 . TRBJ2-1 TRBV10-2 CASSVLAGVFNEQFF
13 . TRBJ2-7 TRBV25-1 CASSDLLVREQYF
14 . TRBJ2-1 TRBV4-3 CASSRTVLYNEQFF
15 . TRBJ2-7 TRBV4-1 CASSQRTGGRDEQYF
14 . TRBJ2-7 TRBV27 CASSNPRTSYEQYF
13 . TRBJ2-7 TRBV5-6 CASSYGPSYEQYF
13 few TRBJ2-7 TRBV6-1 CASSVGRSYEQYF
17 . TRBJ2-3 TRBV11-2 CASSLEWLPVDTDTQYF
12 . TRBJ1-3 TRBV7-6 CASSLAGFTIYF
15 . TRBJ2-1 TRBV14 CASSQGGLRRNEQFF